A single sample gave rise to the 12 T cell receptor beta chains below, sequenced in a study of human T cells and chemical hapten exposure. As for time point: pre-sensitization, week 0. The treatment: therapeutic diphenylcyclopropenone sensitization with weekly scalp DPC. TCRdb called the RACE reads again in MiXCR, with one record for every CDR3 protein. This table holds about 380,000 distinct CDR3 sequences, 4.5% to 6% found once. The source material was whole blood, sampled in connection with sensitization to the hapten diphenylcyclopropenone (DPC). These TCRs come from a woman aged 50 to 65 with alopecia areata. Some clones in this sample may be carry-over from other donors' samples.

This clonotype was found a few times. The V gene is TRBV19, the J gene TRBJ1-4; D gene unclear. V was clipped by 5 bases and J by 6 bases, with 10 bases between them. This CDR3 contains 13 residues. Per the germline V gene, CDR1 is LNHDA and CDR2 is SQIVND (reference sequence). As DNA, the CDR3 is TGTGCCAGTAGTGTTGTGACCCATGAAAAACTGTTTTTT. Protein product: CASSVVTHEKLFF.

Ten or more counts support this clonotype. This rearrangement joins TRBV12-5 to TRBJ2-2; tentatively, D is TRBD1 (6 bases). Germline CDR1 is LGHNT and CDR2 is FRNRAP. The ends were cut back, 6 bases at V and 0 bases at J, with 8 bases in the middle. This CDR3 has 14 residues. As DNA, the CDR3 is TGTGCTAGTGGACAGGGCGCGAACACCGGGGAGCTGTTTTTT. Protein sequence: CASGQGANTGELFF.

V gene TRBV20-1 combines with J gene TRBJ2-3; 8 bases align to TRBD2. This CDR3 spans 15 amino acids. CDR1 is DFQATT and CDR2 is SNEGSKA in the germline V gene (reference sequence). V lost 1 base and J lost 5; bases outside the gene matches: 8. CDR3 residues: CSARGPAGVEDTQYF. In DNA form, the CDR3 reads TGCAGTGCTAGAGGTCCAGCGGGAGTGGAAGATACGCAGTATTTT.

This clonotype turned up a few times. The V gene is TRBV5-6, the J gene TRBJ2-2; D not certain. From germline, CDR1 is SGHDT and CDR2 YYEEEE. V was pared by 0 bases and J by 3 bases, with 6 bases between. The CDR3 has 14 residues. CDR3 amino acids: CASSLGPDTGELFF. The CDR3 region has the DNA TGTGCCAGCAGCTTGGGTCCAGACACCGGGGAGCTGTTTTTT. The complete variable domain, with remaining parts taken from reference TRBV5-6 and TRBJ2-2, reads DAGVTQSPTHLIKTRGQQVTLRCSPKSGHDTVSWYQQALGQGPQFIFQYYEEEERQRGNFPDRFSGHQFPNYSSELNVNALLLGDSALYLCASSLGPDTGELFFGEGSRLTVL.

This clonotype was observed at least ten times. The chain recombines TRBV9 with TRBJ2-7, with 11 bases identical to TRBD2. Trimming cost V 2 bases and J 5 bases; bases outside gene matches: 3. CDR3 length: 14 residues. The germline CDR1 and CDR2 sequences are SGDLS and YYNGEE. The CDR3 is CASSVLAGGHEQYF. The CDR3 nucleotides read TGTGCCAGCAGCGTTCTAGCGGGAGGTCACGAGCAGTACTTC.

The chain has TRBV27 and TRBJ2-1; 7 bases agree with TRBD1. The V gene end was trimmed by 7 bases and the J gene end by 7 bases; junction bases not matched to a gene: 10. This CDR3 has 14 residues. CDR1 is MNHEY, CDR2 SMNVEV, per germline (reference sequence). The CDR3 loop reads CASTLSYRGNEQFF. Written as DNA, the CDR3 is TGTGCCAGCACTCTCAGTTACAGGGGTAATGAGCAGTTCTTC.

This clonotype was counted many times. The chain has TRBV4-2 and TRBJ1-1; 7 bases are a match to TRBD1. The CDR3 has 16 residues. From germline, CDR1 is LGHNA and CDR2 YNFKEQ. V lost 4 bases, J lost 3 bases, and 11 bases stayed unmatched. The CDR3 sequence is CASSLGRQGGDTEAFF. The CDR3 DNA reads as TGTGCCAGCAGCCTAGGCCGACAGGGCGGAGACACTGAAGCTTTCTTT.

This clonotype was detected a few times. J is TRBJ1-4 and V is TRBV9; D not resolved. Trimming left V 2 bases short and J 8 bases short, with 10 bases between. Germline CDR1 reads SGDLS; CDR2 reads YYNGEE. The CDR3 is 13 amino acids. The CDR3 loop is CASSVAGNEKLFF. The DNA for the CDR3 is TGTGCCAGCAGCGTGGCAGGTAACGAAAAACTGTTTTTT.

The rearrangement links TRBV7-9 to TRBJ2-2; D gene uncertain. V dropped 3 bases and J dropped 0 bases, with 8 bases sitting between them. The CDR3 length is 15 residues. Germline-derived CDR1 and CDR2 are SEHNR and FQNEAQ (reference sequence). CDR3: CASSLSNSNTGELFF. The CDR3 DNA sequence: TGTGCCAGCAGCTTGAGCAATTCGAACACCGGGGAGCTGTTTTTT.

This clonotype appeared many times. This chain uses TRBV7-2 with TRBJ2-5; D uncertain. V lost 5 bases to trimming and J lost 5 bases, with 6 bases between them. Germline loops: CDR1 SGHTA, CDR2 FQGNSA. This CDR3 has 11 amino acids. This chain's CDR3 is CASSPWETQYF. In DNA, the CDR3 is TGTGCCAGCAGCCCCTGGGAGACCCAGTACTTC.

This clonotype was seen at least ten times. The CDR3 DNA is TGTGCCAGCAGTTTCGCAGGCCGACAAGAGACCCAGTACTTC. Protein sequence: CASSFAGRQETQYF. The chain has TRBV28 and TRBJ2-5; D remains unclear. V gave up 3 bases and J gave up 2 bases, with 10 bases separating them. CDR3 length: 14 amino acids. Germline-derived CDR1 and CDR2 are MDHEN and SYDVKM.

This clonotype was detected many times. The CDR3 loop is CASRSTGELFF. The CDR3, as DNA: TGTGCCAGCAGGAGCACCGGGGAGCTGTTTTTT. The V gene is TRBV6-5, the J gene TRBJ2-2, with D unresolved. Trimming took 6 bases from V and 4 from J, leaving 3 bases between them. CDR1 and CDR2 from the germline V gene are MNHEY and SVGAGI. The CDR3 is 11 residues long.